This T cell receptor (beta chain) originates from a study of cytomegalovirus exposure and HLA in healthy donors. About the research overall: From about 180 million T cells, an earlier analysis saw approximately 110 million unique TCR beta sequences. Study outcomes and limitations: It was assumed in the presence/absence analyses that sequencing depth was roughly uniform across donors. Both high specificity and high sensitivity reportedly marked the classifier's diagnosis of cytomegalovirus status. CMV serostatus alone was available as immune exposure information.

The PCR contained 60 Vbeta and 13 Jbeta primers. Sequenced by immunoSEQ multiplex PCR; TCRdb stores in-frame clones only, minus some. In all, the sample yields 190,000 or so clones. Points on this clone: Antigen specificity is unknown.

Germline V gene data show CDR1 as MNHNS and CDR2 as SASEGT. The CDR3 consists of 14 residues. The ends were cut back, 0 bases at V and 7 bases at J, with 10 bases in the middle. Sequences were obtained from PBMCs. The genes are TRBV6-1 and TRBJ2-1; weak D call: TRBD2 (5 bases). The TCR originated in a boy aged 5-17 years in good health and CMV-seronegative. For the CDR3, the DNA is TGTGCCAGCAGTGAAGCGGTCTGGAGGAATGAGCAGTTCTTC. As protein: CASSEAVWRNEQFF.